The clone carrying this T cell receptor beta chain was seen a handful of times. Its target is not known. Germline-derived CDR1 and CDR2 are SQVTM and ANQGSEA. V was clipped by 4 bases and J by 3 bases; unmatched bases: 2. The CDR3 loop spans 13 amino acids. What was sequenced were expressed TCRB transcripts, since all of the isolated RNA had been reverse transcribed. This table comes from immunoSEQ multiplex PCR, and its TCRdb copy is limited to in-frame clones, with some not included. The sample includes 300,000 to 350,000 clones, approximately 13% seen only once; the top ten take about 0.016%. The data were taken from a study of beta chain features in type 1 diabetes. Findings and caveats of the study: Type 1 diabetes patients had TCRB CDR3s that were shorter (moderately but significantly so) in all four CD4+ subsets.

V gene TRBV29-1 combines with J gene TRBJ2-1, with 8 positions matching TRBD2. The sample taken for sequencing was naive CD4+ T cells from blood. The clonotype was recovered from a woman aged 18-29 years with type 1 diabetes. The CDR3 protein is CSVATSVYNEQFF. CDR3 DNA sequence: TGCAGCGTTGCGACTAGCGTCTACAATGAGCAGTTCTTC.